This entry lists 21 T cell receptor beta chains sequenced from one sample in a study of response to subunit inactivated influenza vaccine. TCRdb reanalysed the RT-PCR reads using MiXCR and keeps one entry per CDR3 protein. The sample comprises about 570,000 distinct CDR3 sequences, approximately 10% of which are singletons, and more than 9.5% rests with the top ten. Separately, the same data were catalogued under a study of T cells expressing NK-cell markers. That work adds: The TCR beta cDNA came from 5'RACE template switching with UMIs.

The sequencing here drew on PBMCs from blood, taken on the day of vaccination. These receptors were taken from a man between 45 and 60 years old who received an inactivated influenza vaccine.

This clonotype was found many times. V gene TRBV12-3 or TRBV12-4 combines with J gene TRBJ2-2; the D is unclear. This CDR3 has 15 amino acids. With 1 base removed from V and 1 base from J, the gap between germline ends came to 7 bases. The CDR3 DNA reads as TGTGCCAGCAGTTTAGTGTTACGGAACACCGGGGAGCTGTTTTTT. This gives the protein CASSLVLRNTGELFF.

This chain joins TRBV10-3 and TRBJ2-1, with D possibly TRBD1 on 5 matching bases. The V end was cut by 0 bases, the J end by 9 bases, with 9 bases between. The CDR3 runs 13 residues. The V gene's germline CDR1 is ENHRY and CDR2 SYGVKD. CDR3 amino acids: CAISESAGIEQFF. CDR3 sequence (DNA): TGTGCCATCAGTGAGTCTGCAGGGATTGAGCAGTTCTTC.

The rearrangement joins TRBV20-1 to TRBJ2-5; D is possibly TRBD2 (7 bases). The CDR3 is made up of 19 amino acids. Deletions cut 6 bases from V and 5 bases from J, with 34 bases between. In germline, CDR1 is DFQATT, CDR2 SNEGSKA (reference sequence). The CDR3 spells CSAGGGSRGPGLVGETQYF. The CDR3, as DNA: TGCAGTGCGGGCGGGGGTAGCAGGGGCCCTGGATTGGTCGGGGAGACCCAGTACTTC.

The CDR3 DNA follows: TGTGCCATCAGGATCCGGGACAGGGGCTACGAGCAGTACTTC. It codes for CAIRIRDRGYEQYF. The V call is TRBV10-3, the J call TRBJ2-7; 10 bases match TRBD1. Germline values: CDR1 ENHRY, CDR2 SYGVKD. With 6 bases clipped from V and 3 bases from J, the junction kept 5 bases outside the gene matches. There are 14 residues in the CDR3.

The CDR3 protein is CASSLDRGLTQYF. The CDR3 DNA reads TGTGCCAGCAGTCTCGACAGGGGGCTGACGCAGTACTTC. V and J are TRBV12-3 or TRBV12-4 and TRBJ2-7; 10 bases are a match to TRBD1. The CDR3 runs 13 residues. Trimming cost V 5 bases and J 9 bases; bases outside gene matches: 7.

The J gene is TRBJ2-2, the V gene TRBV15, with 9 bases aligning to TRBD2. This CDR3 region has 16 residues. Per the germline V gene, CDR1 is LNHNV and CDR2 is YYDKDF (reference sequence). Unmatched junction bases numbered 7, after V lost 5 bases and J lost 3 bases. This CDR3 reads CATSGRGLAYTGELFF. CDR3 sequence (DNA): TGTGCCACCAGCGGAAGGGGACTAGCTTACACCGGGGAGCTGTTTTTT.

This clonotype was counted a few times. For the CDR3, the DNA is TGTGCCAGCAGCTTAGTTGTGGCAGCAGGGGATGAGCAGTTCTTC. Translating it yields CASSLVVAAGDEQFF. The chain employs TRBV7-9 and TRBJ2-1; D is perhaps TRBD1 (6 bases). The CDR3 covers 15 residues. Trimming removed 1 base at V and 8 bases at J, with 15 bases between. Germline CDR1 and CDR2: SEHNR and FQNEAQ (reference sequence). Drawing the rest from reference TRBV7-9 and TRBJ2-1, the complete variable domain is DTGVSQNPRHKITKRGQNVTFRCDPISEHNRLYWYRQTLGQGPEFLTYFQNEAQLEKSRLLSDRFSAERPKGSFSTLEIQRTEQGDSAMYLCASSLVVAAGDEQFFGPGTRLTVL.

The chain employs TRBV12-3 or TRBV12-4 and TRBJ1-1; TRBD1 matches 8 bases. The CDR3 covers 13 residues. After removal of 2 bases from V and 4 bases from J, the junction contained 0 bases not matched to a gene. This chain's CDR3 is CASSLQGATEAFF. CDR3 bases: TGTGCCAGCAGTTTACAGGGGGCCACTGAAGCTTTCTTT.

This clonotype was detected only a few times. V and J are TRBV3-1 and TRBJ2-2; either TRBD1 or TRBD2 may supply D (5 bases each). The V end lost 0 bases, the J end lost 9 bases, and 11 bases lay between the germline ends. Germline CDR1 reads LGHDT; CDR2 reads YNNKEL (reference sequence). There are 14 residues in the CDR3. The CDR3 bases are TGTGCCAGCAGCCAAGACGGGACGGGGAGGGAGCTGTTTTTT. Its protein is CASSQDGTGRELFF.

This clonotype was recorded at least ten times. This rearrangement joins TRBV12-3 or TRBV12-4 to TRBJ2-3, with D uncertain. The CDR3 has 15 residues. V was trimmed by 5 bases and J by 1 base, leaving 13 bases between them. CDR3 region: CASSATPPGTDTQYF. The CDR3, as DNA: TGTGCCAGCAGTGCTACGCCTCCGGGCACAGATACGCAGTATTTT.

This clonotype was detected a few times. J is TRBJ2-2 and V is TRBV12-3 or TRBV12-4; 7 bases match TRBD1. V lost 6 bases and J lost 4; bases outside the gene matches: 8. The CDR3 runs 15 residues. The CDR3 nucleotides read TGTGCCAGCAGACAACAGGGGTCGAGCACCGGGGAGCTGTTTTTT. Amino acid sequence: CASRQQGSSTGELFF.

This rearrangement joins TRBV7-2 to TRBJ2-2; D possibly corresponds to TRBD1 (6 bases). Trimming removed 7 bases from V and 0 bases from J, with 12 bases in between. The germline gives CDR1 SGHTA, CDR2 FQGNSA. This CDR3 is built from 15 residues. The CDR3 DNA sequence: TGTGCCAGCACCCAAACAGGGTCGAACACCGGGGAGCTGTTTTTT. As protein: CASTQTGSNTGELFF.

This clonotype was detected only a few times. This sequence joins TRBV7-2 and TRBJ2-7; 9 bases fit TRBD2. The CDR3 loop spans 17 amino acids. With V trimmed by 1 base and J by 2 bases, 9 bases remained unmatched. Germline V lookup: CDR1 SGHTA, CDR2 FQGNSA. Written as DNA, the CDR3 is TGTGCCAGCAGCTTAGTGTTCGCGGCTAGCGGGACCTACGAGCAGTACTTC. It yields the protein CASSLVFAASGTYEQYF.

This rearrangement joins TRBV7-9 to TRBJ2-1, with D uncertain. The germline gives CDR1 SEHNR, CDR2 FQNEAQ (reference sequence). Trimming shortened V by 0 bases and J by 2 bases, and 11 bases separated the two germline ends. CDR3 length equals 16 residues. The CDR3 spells CASSLAGSATYNEQFF. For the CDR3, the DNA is TGTGCCAGCAGCTTAGCGGGCAGTGCCACCTACAATGAGCAGTTCTTC.

The CDR3 coding sequence is TGTGCCAGCAGCTCATTTTCTAGCGGGGGTTCCTACAATGAGCAGTTCTTC. Amino acids: CASSSFSSGGSYNEQFF. The rearrangement joins TRBV7-9 to TRBJ2-1; 10 bases match TRBD2. Germline values: CDR1 SEHNR, CDR2 FQNEAQ (reference sequence). This CDR3 has 17 amino acids. J lost 1 base, V lost 4 bases, and 7 bases had no gene match.

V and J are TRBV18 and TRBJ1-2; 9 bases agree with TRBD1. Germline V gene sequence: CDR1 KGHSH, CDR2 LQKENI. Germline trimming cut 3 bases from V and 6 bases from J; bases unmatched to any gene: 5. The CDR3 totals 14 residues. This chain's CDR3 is CASSPLGTGHGYTF. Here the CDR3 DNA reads TGTGCCAGCTCACCCCTTGGGACAGGGCATGGCTACACCTTC.

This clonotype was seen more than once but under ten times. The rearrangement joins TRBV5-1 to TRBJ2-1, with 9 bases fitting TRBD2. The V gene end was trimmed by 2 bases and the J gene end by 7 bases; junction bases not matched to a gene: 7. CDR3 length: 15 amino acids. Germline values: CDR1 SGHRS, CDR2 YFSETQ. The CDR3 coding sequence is TGCGCCAGCAGCTTTCGGGCTAGCGGGAAAAATGAGCAGTTCTTC. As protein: CASSFRASGKNEQFF.

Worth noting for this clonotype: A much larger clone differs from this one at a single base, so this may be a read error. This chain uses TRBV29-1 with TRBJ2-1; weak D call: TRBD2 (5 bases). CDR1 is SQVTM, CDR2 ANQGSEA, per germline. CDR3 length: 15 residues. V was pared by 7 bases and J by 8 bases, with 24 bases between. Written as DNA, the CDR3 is TGCAGCGCCGAACGTCGCGGGTGGGCCTGGGATGAGCAGTTCTTC. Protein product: CSAERRGWAWDEQFF.

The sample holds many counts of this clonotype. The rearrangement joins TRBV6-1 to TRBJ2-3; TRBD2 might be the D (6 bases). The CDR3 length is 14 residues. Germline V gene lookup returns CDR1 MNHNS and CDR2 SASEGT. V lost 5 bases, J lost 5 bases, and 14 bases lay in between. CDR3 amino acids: CASSPRLVLDTQYF. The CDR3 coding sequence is TGTGCCAGCAGTCCCCGACTAGTTTTAGATACGCAGTATTTT.

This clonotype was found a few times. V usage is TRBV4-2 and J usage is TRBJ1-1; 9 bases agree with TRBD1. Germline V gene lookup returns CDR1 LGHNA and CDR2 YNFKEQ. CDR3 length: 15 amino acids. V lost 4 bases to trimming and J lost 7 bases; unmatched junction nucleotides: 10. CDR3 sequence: CASSRATGGSGEAFF. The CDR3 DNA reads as TGTGCCAGCAGCCGAGCGACAGGGGGATCGGGTGAAGCTTTCTTT.

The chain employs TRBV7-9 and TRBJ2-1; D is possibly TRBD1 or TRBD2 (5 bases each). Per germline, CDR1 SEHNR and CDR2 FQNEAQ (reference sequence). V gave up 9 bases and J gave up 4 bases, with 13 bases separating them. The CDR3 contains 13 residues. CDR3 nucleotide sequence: TGTGCCAGTTGGGGACGGCCGTACAATGAGCAGTTCTTC. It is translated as CASWGRPYNEQFF.